This entry describes one T cell receptor beta chain. The antigen remains undetermined. The CDR3 has 16 residues. Deletions cut 5 bases from V and 8 bases from J, with 22 bases between. The germline V gene has CDR1 SGHNT and CDR2 YENEEA. This entry comes from a study of T cells in localized non-small cell lung cancer. Assay used: immunoSEQ multiplex PCR; TCRdb lists only in-frame clones, some missing. The sample contains approximately 1,000 clones, around a fifth of which appear only once. Notes on the study in general: Tumor trailed uninvolved adjacent lung in T cell clonality, which peaked there. Higher adjacent-lung clonality was associated with shorter survival. Adjacent lung held a median around 60 of the top 100 tumor clones.

The sequencing here drew on normal lung tissue next to the tumor, taken before any cancer treatment. The chain couples TRBV11-3 to TRBJ2-1; D unclear. The origin of this receptor is a man aged 40-75 years with stage I lung adenocarcinoma. The CDR3 spells CASSPRWASLIDEQFF. The CDR3 DNA reads as TGTGCCAGCAGCCCCAGATGGGCATCCCTAATCGATGAGCAGTTCTTC.